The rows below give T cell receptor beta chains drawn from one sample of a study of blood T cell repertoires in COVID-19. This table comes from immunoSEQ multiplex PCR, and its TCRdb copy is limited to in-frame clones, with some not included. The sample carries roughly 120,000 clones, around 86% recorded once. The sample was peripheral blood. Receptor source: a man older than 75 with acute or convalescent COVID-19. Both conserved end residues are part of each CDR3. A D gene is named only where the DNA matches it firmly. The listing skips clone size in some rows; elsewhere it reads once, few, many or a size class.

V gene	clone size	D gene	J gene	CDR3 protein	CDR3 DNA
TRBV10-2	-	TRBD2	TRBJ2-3	CASSESAGGLDTQYF	TGCGCCAGCAGTGAGTCGGCGGGGGGGCTCGATACGCAGTATTTT
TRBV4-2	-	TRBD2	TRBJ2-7	CASSRLAGGQEQYF	TGTGCCAGCAGCCGACTAGCGGGAGGCCAGGAGCAGTACTTC
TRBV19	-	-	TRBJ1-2	CASRVRENYGYTF	TGTGCCAGTAGGGTGAGGGAAAACTATGGCTACACCTTC
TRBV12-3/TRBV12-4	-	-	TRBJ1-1	CASTTGINTEAFF	TGTGCCAGCACCACAGGGATCAACACTGAAGCTTTCTTT
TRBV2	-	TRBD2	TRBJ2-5	CASRVAGSSGETQYF	TGTGCCAGCCGAGTAGCGGGTTCGTCAGGCGAGACCCAGTACTTC
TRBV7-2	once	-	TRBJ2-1	CASSPREVTVTEFF	TGTGCCAGCAGCCCCCGGGAAGTGACTGTAACTGAGTTCTTC
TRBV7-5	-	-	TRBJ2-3	CVRSLPYLRTSTDTQYF	TGTGTCAGAAGCTTGCCGTATCTACGGACTTCCACAGATACGCAGTATTTT
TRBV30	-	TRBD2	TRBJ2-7	CAWNEQGTSGYYEQYF	TGTGCCTGGAACGAACAAGGGACTAGCGGGTACTACGAGCAGTACTTC
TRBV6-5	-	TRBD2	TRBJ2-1	CASSYRGLAGGGQFF	TGTGCCAGCAGTTACAGGGGACTAGCGGGAGGGGGGCAGTTCTTC
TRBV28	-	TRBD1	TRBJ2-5	CASSLGQGRETQYF	TGTGCCAGCAGTTTAGGACAGGGAAGGGAGACCCAGTACTTC
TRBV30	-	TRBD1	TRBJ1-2	CAFGRRQGFGFSYGYTF	TGTGCCTTTGGGAGGAGACAGGGTTTTGGGTTTAGCTATGGCTACACCTTC
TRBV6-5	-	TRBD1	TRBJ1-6	CATRDRGPLHF	TGTGCCACCCGGGACAGGGGACCCCTCCACTTT
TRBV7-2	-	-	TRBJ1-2	CASSLIIDSKYGYTF	TGTGCCAGCAGCTTAATTATTGACAGTAAATATGGCTACACCTTC
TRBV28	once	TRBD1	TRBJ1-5	CASSFTGVTNQPQHF	TGTGCCAGCAGCTTCACAGGGGTCACGAATCAGCCCCAGCATTTT
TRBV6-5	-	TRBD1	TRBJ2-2	CASSKQGVVFGELFF	TGTGCCAGCAGCAAACAGGGGGTTGTTTTCGGGGAGCTGTTTTTT
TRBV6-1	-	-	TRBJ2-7	CASSETGNYEQYF	TGTGCCAGCAGTGAAACCGGGAACTACGAGCAGTACTTC
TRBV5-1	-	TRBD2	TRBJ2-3	CASSNLAGTDTQYF	TGCGCCAGCAGCAATCTAGCGGGCACAGATACGCAGTATTTT
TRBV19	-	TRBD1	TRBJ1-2	CASRTDTGVKGYGYTF	TGTGCCAGTAGGACTGATACAGGGGTAAAAGGTTATGGCTACACCTTC
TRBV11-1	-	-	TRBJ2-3	CASSPHTDTQYF	TGTGCCAGCAGCCCCCACACAGATACGCAGTATTTT
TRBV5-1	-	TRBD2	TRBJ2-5	CASSLGGGPATQYF	TGCGCCAGCAGCTTGGGCGGGGGGCCGGCCACCCAGTACTTC
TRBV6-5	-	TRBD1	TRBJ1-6	CASTRDRVLSPLHF	TGTGCCAGCACCCGGGACAGGGTCTTATCACCCCTCCACTTT
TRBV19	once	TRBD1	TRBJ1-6	CASRFGTGVYSPLHF	TGTGCCAGTAGATTCGGGACAGGGGTCTATTCACCCCTCCACTTT
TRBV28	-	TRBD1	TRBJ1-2	CASSFPGQGARAYGYTF	TGTGCCAGCAGTTTTCCGGGACAGGGGGCGCGGGCCTATGGCTACACCTTC
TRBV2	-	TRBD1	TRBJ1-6	CASSPGQGYSYNSPLHF	TGTGCCAGCAGTCCGGGACAGGGTTACTCCTATAATTCACCCCTCCACTTT
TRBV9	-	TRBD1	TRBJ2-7	CASSVGPSGTGVEQYF	TGTGCCAGCAGCGTTGGCCCCTCCGGGACAGGGGTCGAGCAGTACTTC
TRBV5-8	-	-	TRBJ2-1	CASSFGEPGYNEQFF	TGTGCCAGCAGCTTCGGGGAGCCCGGTTACAATGAGCAGTTCTTC
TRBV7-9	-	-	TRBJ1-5	CASSLTGSGQPQHF	TGTGCCAGCAGCCTGACTGGGTCGGGACAGCCCCAGCATTTT
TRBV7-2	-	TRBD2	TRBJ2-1	CASSRASGRAPAYNEQFF	TGTGCCAGCAGCCGGGCTAGCGGGAGGGCCCCGGCGTACAATGAGCAGTTCTTC
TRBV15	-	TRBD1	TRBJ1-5	CATSTDRGGQPQHF	TGTGCCACCAGCACTGACAGGGGAGGCCAGCCCCAGCATTTT
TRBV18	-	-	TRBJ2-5	CASSQTRETQYF	TGTGCCAGCTCACAAACCCGGGAGACCCAGTACTTC